The T cell receptor (beta chain) under discussion was sequenced for a study of T cells in Graves' hyperthyroidism and ophthalmopathy. Amplification yielded TCR beta CDR3 regions, with RNA transcripts as the source. The HTBI set primed first-round TCR CDR3 RT-PCR. TCRdb called the multiplex PCR reads again in MiXCR, with one record for every CDR3 protein. The sample comprises a few hundred thousand distinct CDR3 sequences, around 13% of which are singletons, and 5.5% to 7.5% rests with the top ten. Comment on this clonotype: This CDR3 fails to terminate in the conserved phenylalanine or tryptophan, so it likely reflects a read error.

When hyperthyroidism was first diagnosed, the blood sample was taken, preceding any ophthalmopathy symptoms. This CDR3 is built from 12 residues. Germline CDR1 is DFQATT and CDR2 is SNEGSKA (reference sequence). V lost 0 bases, J lost 5 bases, and 7 bases lay in between. Sequencing input: blood. This chain uses TRBV20-1 with TRBJ1-1; D is unresolved. This receptor was identified in a woman aged 30 to 39 with Graves' hyperthyroidism that later progressed to Graves' ophthalmopathy. Written as DNA, the CDR3 is TGCAGTGCTAGAGATAGGCGGACTGAAGCTTTCTCT. Protein product: CSARDRRTEAFS.